This T cell receptor beta chain was sequenced during a study of blood T cell repertoires in COVID-19. Overall study: Sites in the United States, Italy and Spain provided acute and convalescent COVID-19 samples.

Sequencing was performed with immunoSEQ multiplex PCR; in TCRdb, only in-frame clones are kept and a portion is missing. The data show around 300,000 clones, more than 75% seen once. Deletions cut 3 bases from V and 4 bases from J, with 12 bases between. CDR3 size: 14 residues. Germline CDR1 SEHNR, CDR2 FQNEAQ (reference sequence). The source material was PBMCs or T cells enriched from blood (not recorded which). The J gene is TRBJ1-2, the V gene TRBV7-9; D is uncertain. This sequence originates from a woman in her sixties in a cohort exposed to, infected with or recovered from COVID-19 (not recorded which). The CDR3 sequence: CASSLGEASYGYTF. CDR3 in DNA: TGTGCCAGCAGCTTGGGAGAGGCCTCCTATGGCTACACCTTC. Looking up the rest from reference TRBV7-9 and TRBJ1-2 gives the full variable domain: DTGVSQNPRHKITKRGQNVTFRCDPISEHNRLYWYRQTLGQGPEFLTYFQNEAQLEKSRLLSDRFSAERPKGSFSTLEIQRTEQGDSAMYLCASSLGEASYGYTFGSGTRLTVV.